One sample yielded the 3 T cell receptor beta chains listed below, sequenced in a study of identical twins. Using its own MiXCR run on the 5' RACE reads, TCRdb lists one record per CDR3 protein. The table lists about 530,000 distinct CDR3 sequences, roughly 15% of them singletons. These data are also associated with another study on yellow fever vaccine responses in identical twins.

Sequencing was performed on CD4+ T cells sorted from blood. The receptors were gathered from a woman in her late teens or twenties in good health.

This chain joins TRBV10-2 and TRBJ2-1; 7 nucleotides match TRBD1. The CDR3 covers 15 residues. V shed 6 bases, J shed 3 bases, and the junction held 8 bases outside the gene matches. Germline V gene data show CDR1 as WSHSY and CDR2 as SAAADI. The CDR3 reads CASRPQDRIYNEQFF. The CDR3 DNA reads as TGCGCCAGCAGGCCCCAGGACAGGATCTACAATGAGCAGTTCTTC.

The chain employs TRBV28 and TRBJ2-5; tentatively, D is TRBD1 or TRBD2 (5 bases each). The CDR3 consists of 15 residues. CDR1 MDHEN and CDR2 SYDVKM come from the germline V gene. V lost 7 bases, J lost 5 bases, and 20 bases lay in between. In DNA, the CDR3 is TGTGCCAGCACCCTGGGGGACGGACGTAAGGAGACCCAGTACTTC. Residues: CASTLGDGRKETQYF.

This clonotype was seen only a few times. The V gene is TRBV20-1, the J gene TRBJ2-7; TRBD1 aligns across 8 bases. The CDR3 runs 14 residues. Germline lookup yields CDR1 DFQATT and CDR2 SNEGSKA (reference sequence). V lost 1 base to trimming and J lost 5 bases; unmatched junction nucleotides: 7. The CDR3, as DNA: TGCAGTGCTAGAGCCCAGGGGGCGCGGAACGAGCAGTACTTC. It is translated as CSARAQGARNEQYF.